The present T cell receptor (beta chain) was sequenced within a study of T-cell reconstitution after alpha-beta-depleted transplantation in children. In its sample, this clonotype was seen a few times. Unique molecular identifiers were used to barcode this TCRbeta library. TCRdb recomputed calls from the PCR reads with MiXCR, one row per CDR3 protein. The sample lists 420,000 or so distinct CDR3 sequences; 9.5% to 13% were seen once. The sequence was collected from a human donor who donated a stem cell graft to a child with acute myeloid leukemia. This sample comprised PBMCs from the stem cell graft donor, obtained from the stem cell graft.

Here the CDR3 reads CASSGTGMNTEAFF. CDR3 sequence (DNA): TGTGCCAGCAGCGGGACGGGGATGAACACTGAAGCTTTCTTT. This chain joins TRBV12-3 or TRBV12-4 and TRBJ1-1; tentative D call: TRBD1 (5 bases). V lost 6 bases, J lost 0 bases, and 11 bases lay in between. This CDR3 has 14 amino acids.